This record concerns one T cell receptor beta chain sequence. Its antigen is still unknown. It has no much larger one-base neighbor in the sample; base qualities were not kept. Other DNA sequences in the same sample also yield this CDR3. There are 14 amino acids in the CDR3, from cysteine to phenylalanine inclusive. Just CDR3 DNA is preserved here, 42 bases in frame from base 1. The germline V gene encodes CDR1 MDHEN and CDR2 SYDVKM. V lost 3 bases and J lost 0 bases; the stretch between them is 9 bases long. CD8 naive samples consisted of CD45RO-negative cells that were positively selected for CCR7, yielding a CD45RA+CCR7+ population without TemRA cells. The donors were healthy, HIV-negative adults with no recently reported acute infections or vaccinations. Every donor was a Caucasian adult living in Nashville, Tennessee, USA. Blood was collected by leukapheresis, and PBMCs were isolated by Ficoll-Histopaque density gradient centrifugation and then cryopreserved in liquid nitrogen vapor phase. Analytical flow cytometry was used to check the purity and quantity of each magnetically sorted T cell population. Genomic DNA was isolated from every sorted fraction and measured by UV absorbance on a Nanodrop 2000c.

This specimen belongs to a study of shared clonotypes between healthy human individuals (dated by TCRdb to the early 2020s). Some background on the complete study: The cohort comprised a couple of women and a few men aged 18 to 49 years. Per donor, three plates each were used for CD4 naive and CD4 memory, two for CD8 naive, and one for CD8 memory. The study deeply sequenced blood TCR repertoires of 5 or 6 healthy adults to estimate repertoire size and the extent of clonotype sharing between individuals. To increase sequencing depth and limit assay-specific biases, different laboratories used diverse techniques to prepare libraries and sequence TCR repertoires. Between about 0.9 and 10 billion PBMCs per donor were obtained by leukapheresis. General conclusions and limits of the study: When a few donors were compared, the shared fraction of clonotypes was about 5% for naive CD4, 3.5% for naive CD8, roughly 2.5% for memory CD4, and 0.3% to 0.5% for memory CD8. The genetic and exposure-history diversity represented was limited by the small number of donors. Estimated clonotype richness was generally larger for naive than for memory subsets. Higher generation probabilities were observed for clonotypes shared by all four sorted-subset donors than for non-shared clonotypes. Sampling was restricted to blood, and TCR repertoires in tissue are likely to differ from TCR repertoires in blood. Even with the large sequencing depth, rarefaction of the sorted-subset datasets indicated that sequencing was incomplete. Pairwise subsampling indicated that sequencing depth was expected to affect the degree of clonotype sharing among donors.

Using the deep immunoSEQ assay, multiplex PCR amplified TCR CDR3 regions from genomic DNA. Genomic DNA extracted from each cell subset was distributed evenly over all wells of several immunoSEQ 96-well plates, and each plate served as one replicate. For sorted subsets, each replicate PCR was loaded with about 200 ng genomic DNA, equivalent to 30,000 or so T cell genomes. Purified libraries were measured with a Qubit 3.0 fluorometer, size-checked on a Bioanalyzer 2100, and measured again with the KAPA Library Quantification kit. Every immunoSEQ 96-well plate was sequenced on a dedicated single-read 150-cycle Illumina NextSeq 550 flow cell. The authors' pipeline ran thus. Because the immunoSEQ output held only junctional sequences and lacked quality scores, the filtering could not match the filtering applied to full-length reads. To assign V/J genes and CDR3, sequences were annotated against IMGT germline references using PyIR, a Python wrapper for IgBLAST v1.9. Reads with weak V/J assignments (E-value above 1e-6), missing CDR3, stop codons, out-of-frame junctions, or ambiguous translated residues were removed. V3J clonotypes were defined as sequences sharing the same inferred V gene, J gene, and CDR3 amino acid sequence. The percentage overlap between two repertoires was calculated by dividing the number of shared unique clonotypes by the size of the smaller repertoire. Three approaches were used to assess repertoire richness: RTK rarefaction, the Chao1 estimator, and Recon v2.1 estimates of unobserved clonotypes. Generation probabilities were computed with OLGA for all TCRbeta clonotypes obtained by the gDNA method from several donors. TCRdb carries this immuneACCESS record with in-frame sequences only. Its versions omit some clonotypes, under half of them owing to an unresolved V gene in the studies checked, with the rest unexplained. The V and J calls and clone size come from that table; D and trimming were worked out from the DNA. The table for this sample lists over 2,000,000 clones; roughly 93% of them were counted only once. Together, the top ten hold about 1.7% of the sample.

Sequencing was carried out using naive CD8+ T cells from PBMCs. According to the study, the label for this sample's cell subset or site signals: CD45RA+CCR7+. The sequence derives from a man between 18 and 29 years old in good health. Some clones in this sample may be carry-over from other donors' samples. The chain is assembled from TRBV28 and TRBJ2-7; the D gene cannot be named for sure. The base sequence is TGTGCCAGCAGTTTTGGAACGGTCTCCTACGAGCAGTACTTC. This codes for CASSFGTVSYEQYF.